These 18 T cell receptor beta chains originate from one sample sequenced in a study of OX40 agonist ivuxolimab in advanced cancers. Only in-frame clones appear in the TCRdb table, and some are missing; sequencing was by immunoSEQ multiplex PCR. The data contain about 7,800 clones, around 87% of them singletons. Sequencing was performed on CD4+ or CD8+ T cells sorted from blood, taken in a trial of the OX40 agonist ivuxolimab. The receptors were sampled from an adult with an advanced solid tumor such as melanoma, head and neck, liver or kidney cancer.

As for this clone: Germline and junction disagree at one end, which may indicate a read error. V gene TRBV2 combines with J gene TRBJ1-2; 8 bases align to TRBD1. The CDR3 is 12 amino acids. Germline loops: CDR1 SNHLY, CDR2 FYNNEI. The CDR3 DNA is TGTGCCAGCGGTGACAGGGGCTGGGACTACACCTTC. Translated, it gives CASGDRGWDYTF.

The chain carries TRBV27 and TRBJ2-5; the D is unclear. CDR3 length equals 11 residues. The V and J ends lost 5 bases and 2 bases respectively, with 3 bases between them. Germline assignment: CDR1 MNHEY and CDR2 SMNVEV (reference sequence). The CDR3 reads CASSIQETQYF. In nucleotides, the CDR3 is TGTGCCAGCAGTATTCAAGAGACCCAGTACTTC.

V usage is TRBV4-2 and J usage is TRBJ2-3; possible D gene TRBD1, 5 bases. CDR3 size: 15 residues. The germline V and J ends were trimmed by 1 base and 3 bases, with 11 bases remaining between them. Germline loops: CDR1 LGHNA, CDR2 YNFKEQ. DNA for the CDR3: TGTGCCAGCAGCCAAGGGGGCCCCAGGACAGATACGCAGTATTTT. Translating gives CASSQGGPRTDTQYF.

The DNA of the CDR3 is TGCGCCAGCAGCTTAAACACACAGGGGGCCGAACAAGAGACCCAGTACTTC. This encodes CASSLNTQGAEQETQYF. The V gene is TRBV5-1, the J gene TRBJ2-5, with 9 bases aligning to TRBD1. Unmatched junction bases numbered 10, after V lost 2 bases and J lost 2 bases. The CDR3 totals 17 residues. Germline lookup yields CDR1 SGHRS and CDR2 YFSETQ.

The chain joins TRBV5-1 to TRBJ1-1; D remains ambiguous. The ends were cut back, 0 bases at V and 4 bases at J, with 13 bases in the middle. Germline CDR1 reads SGHRS; CDR2 reads YFSETQ. CDR3 length: 15 amino acids. The CDR3 region has the DNA TGCGCCAGCAGCTTGGCCGGGGATTTATCCACTGAAGCTTTCTTT. It specifies CASSLAGDLSTEAFF. Combining the CDR3 with reference TRBV5-1 and TRBJ1-1 gives the whole variable domain KAGVTQTPRYLIKTRGQQVTLSCSPISGHRSVSWYQQTPGQGLQFLFEYFSETQRNKGNFPGRFSGRQFSNSRSEMNVSTLELGDSALYLCASSLAGDLSTEAFFGQGTRLTVV.

V and J are TRBV10-3 and TRBJ1-5; D call uncertain. Trimming removed 4 bases at V and 3 bases at J, with 10 bases between. The CDR3 loop spans 14 amino acids. The germline CDR1 and CDR2 sequences are ENHRY and SYGVKD. In DNA, the CDR3 is TGTGCCATCAGTGGTGTGGAGGACAATCAGCCCCAGCATTTT. As protein: CAISGVEDNQPQHF.

This sequence joins TRBV5-4 and TRBJ2-7; 7 bases line up with TRBD1. The trim removed 4 bases at V and 5 bases at J, leaving 9 bases unmatched. The length of the CDR3 is 14 residues. Germline values: CDR1 SGHNT, CDR2 YYREEE (reference sequence). CDR3 sequence: CASSVTGQRNEQYF. The CDR3 DNA reads TGTGCCAGCAGCGTAACGGGACAGCGGAACGAGCAGTACTTC.

This rearrangement joins TRBV5-1 to TRBJ1-5; unclear D gene. Trimming removed 4 bases at V and 0 bases at J, with 11 bases between. Germline CDR1 SGHRS, CDR2 YFSETQ. The CDR3 consists of 15 residues. The CDR3 loop is CASSLGSHSNQPQHF. The CDR3 nucleotides are TGCGCCAGCAGCCTCGGGAGTCATAGCAATCAGCCCCAGCATTTT. Using reference TRBV5-1 and TRBJ1-5 for the parts outside the CDR3, the full variable domain is KAGVTQTPRYLIKTRGQQVTLSCSPISGHRSVSWYQQTPGQGLQFLFEYFSETQRNKGNFPGRFSGRQFSNSRSEMNVSTLELGDSALYLCASSLGSHSNQPQHFGDGTRLSIL.

The rearrangement uses TRBV5-1 and TRBJ2-1, with 8 bases aligning to TRBD2. This CDR3 has 16 amino acids. Losses at the gene ends were 0 bases for V and 5 bases for J; bases not matched to a gene: 7. The germline V gene has CDR1 SGHRS and CDR2 YFSETQ. CDR3 region: CASSLAEASGHNEQFF. CDR3 DNA sequence: TGCGCCAGCAGCTTGGCCGAGGCTAGCGGGCACAATGAGCAGTTCTTC.

CDR3 in amino acids: CASSQEGGREDYGYTF. DNA for the CDR3: TGCGCCAGCAGCCAAGAAGGGGGGCGGGAGGACTATGGCTACACCTTC. V gene TRBV4-3 combines with J gene TRBJ1-2, with a weak D call TRBD1 (6 bases). Per the germline V gene, CDR1 is LGHNA and CDR2 is YSLEER. CDR3 length: 16 amino acids. V was trimmed by 0 bases and J by 3 bases, leaving 14 bases between them.

The V and J genes are TRBV5-4 and TRBJ2-1; 13 bases fit TRBD2. Looked up from germline, CDR1 is SGHNT and CDR2 is YYREEE (reference sequence). J was trimmed by 8 bases and V by 4 bases; bases with no gene match: 6. This CDR3 is 15 amino acids long. For the CDR3, the DNA is TGTGCCAGCAGCAGAACTAGCGGGAGGGCAGATGAGCAGTTCTTC. Translated, it gives CASSRTSGRADEQFF.

V and J are TRBV19 and TRBJ2-2; the D call may be TRBD1 or TRBD2 (5 bases each). CDR1 and CDR2 from the germline V gene are LNHDA and SQIVND (reference sequence). CDR3 size: 14 residues. Trimming stripped 6 bases from V and 6 bases from J, with 14 bases between. In nucleotides, the CDR3 is TGTGCCAGTAGCAATGGGGGAGAATCCGGGGAGCTGTTTTTT. Translated: CASSNGGESGELFF.

This sequence joins TRBV15 and TRBJ1-2; the D is unclear. CDR3 size: 14 residues. V was trimmed by 0 bases and J by 8 bases, leaving 13 bases between them. Germline values: CDR1 LNHNV, CDR2 YYDKDF (reference sequence). The chain's CDR3 is CATSRDVLGRGYTF. The DNA for the CDR3 is TGTGCCACCAGCAGAGATGTATTGGGAAGGGGCTACACCTTC.

The rearrangement joins TRBV14 to TRBJ2-3; TRBD2 matches at 9 bases. Germline CDR1 reads SGHDN; CDR2 reads FVKESK. CDR3 length: 16 residues. V lost 3 bases and J lost 1; bases outside the gene matches: 5. The CDR3 spells CASSQFSGSGTDTQYF. The CDR3 bases are TGTGCCAGCAGCCAGTTTAGCGGGAGCGGCACAGATACGCAGTATTTT. The full variable domain, its missing parts supplied by reference TRBV14 and TRBJ2-3, is EAGVTQFPSHSVIEKGQTVTLRCDPISGHDNLYWYRRVMGKEIKFLLHFVKESKQDESGMPNNRFLAERTGGTYSTLKVQPAELEDSGVYFCASSQFSGSGTDTQYFGPGTRLTVL.

The rearrangement joins TRBV19 to TRBJ1-2; no reliable D call. The CDR3 contains 14 residues. Looked up from germline, CDR1 is LNHDA and CDR2 is SQIVND (reference sequence). Trimming shortened V by 7 bases and J by 5 bases, and 17 bases separated the two germline ends. CDR3: CASTGWKGSYGYTF. DNA for the CDR3: TGTGCCAGTACGGGATGGAAAGGCTCATATGGCTACACCTTC.

The J gene is TRBJ2-2, the V gene TRBV7-3; D remains ambiguous. Trimming left V 4 bases short and J 2 bases short, with 8 bases between. CDR3 length: 14 residues. Looked up from germline, CDR1 is SGHTA and CDR2 is FQGTGA. The CDR3 here is CASSSGSNTGELFF. The CDR3 DNA is TGTGCCAGCAGCTCGGGCAGCAACACCGGGGAGCTGTTTTTT.

V is TRBV5-1 and J is TRBJ2-7; 13 bases match TRBD2. The CDR3 covers 15 residues. Germline V CDR1 and CDR2: SGHRS, YFSETQ. V shed 2 bases, J shed 6 bases, and the junction held 5 bases outside the gene matches. CDR3 sequence: CASSFGTSGNSEQYF. In DNA, the CDR3 is TGCGCCAGCAGCTTTGGGACTAGCGGGAACTCCGAGCAGTACTTC.

This rearrangement joins TRBV10-3 to TRBJ2-1, with unresolved D. This CDR3 is built from 13 residues. CDR1 is ENHRY and CDR2 is SYGVKD in the germline V gene. Trimming pared 0 bases from V and 5 bases from J, leaving 5 bases between. The CDR3 DNA follows: TGTGCCATCAGTGAGTCGGTGGACAATGAGCAGTTCTTC. Translating it yields CAISESVDNEQFF.